These 11 T cell receptor beta chains came from one sample sequenced in a study of sequential checkpoint blockade in melanoma. The treatment denotes: randomized to nivolumab then ipilimumab (arm A) or the reverse (arm B). Only in-frame clones appear in the TCRdb table, and some are missing; sequencing was by immunoSEQ multiplex PCR. The sample contains approximately 28,000 clones, over 80% of which appear only once. Specimen: CD8+ T cells sorted from blood (inferred from file names), collected from a patient given nivolumab and ipilimumab in sequence. The source of these receptors is a human donor with melanoma.

The chain is built from TRBV19 and TRBJ2-2, with TRBD2 identical over 10 bases. Germline CDR1 reads LNHDA; CDR2 reads SQIVND (reference sequence). This CDR3 is 14 amino acids long. The junction had 2 bases not matched to a gene; V was cut back by 1 base and J by 9 bases. The CDR3, as DNA: TGTGCCAGTAGTATAGGGACTAGCGGCCGGGAGCTGTTTTTT. It yields the protein CASSIGTSGRELFF.

The rearrangement links TRBV18 to TRBJ2-1; D may be TRBD2 (6 bases). CDR1 and CDR2 (germline): KGHSH, LQKENI. The V gene lost 2 bases and the J gene lost 0 bases, with 11 bases spanning the gap. This CDR3 is built from 16 residues. Written as DNA, the CDR3 is TGTGCCAGCTCACCAGGGACTGAGGGCTCCTACAATGAGCAGTTCTTC. This gives the protein CASSPGTEGSYNEQFF.

The CDR3 loop is CASSLWGREGYETQYF. Here the CDR3 DNA reads TGTGCCAGCAGTTTATGGGGGCGGGAGGGGTATGAGACCCAGTACTTC. The chain combines TRBV28 with TRBJ2-5; 9 bases map to TRBD2. From germline, CDR1 is MDHEN and CDR2 SYDVKM. CDR3 length: 16 residues. Trimming cost V 0 bases and J 5 bases; bases outside gene matches: 7.

This clone was picked up one time. V gene TRBV5-6 combines with J gene TRBJ2-5; D is ambiguous. This CDR3 is 12 amino acids long. V was pared by 4 bases and J by 4 bases, with 8 bases between. Germline V lookup: CDR1 SGHDT, CDR2 YYEEEE. The CDR3: CASSRVAETQYF. The CDR3 region has the DNA TGTGCCAGCAGCCGGGTTGCAGAGACCCAGTACTTC.

CDR3 region: CASSPLTGTGNTIYF. The CDR3 nucleotides are TGTGCCAGCAGCCCTCTGACAGGGACAGGAAACACCATATATTTT. The chain has TRBV28 and TRBJ1-3, with 7 bases lining up with TRBD1. The V gene end was trimmed by 6 bases and the J gene end by 4 bases; junction bases not matched to a gene: 9. CDR1 and CDR2 from the germline V gene are MDHEN and SYDVKM. This CDR3 has 15 residues.

The chain is built from TRBV27 and TRBJ2-3; 7 bases are a match to TRBD2. Unmatched junction bases numbered 9, after V lost 3 bases and J lost 3 bases. The CDR3 is 16 residues long. Looked up from germline, CDR1 is MNHEY and CDR2 is SMNVEV (reference sequence). The CDR3: CASSFFAGVGTDTQYF. In nucleotides, the CDR3 is TGTGCCAGCAGTTTCTTCGCGGGAGTCGGGACAGATACGCAGTATTTT.

This clone showed up just once. Relative to the germline gene, one junction end is altered; a read error may explain this. The CDR3 nucleotides are TGTGACAGCAGCCCCAAGTGGGGGGGCTCGCCTGAAGCTTTCTTT. Its translation: CDSSPKWGGSPEAFF. The chain joins TRBV11-2 to TRBJ1-1; perhaps TRBD1 as D (6 bases). This CDR3 has 15 residues. CDR1 SGHAT and CDR2 FQNNGV come from the germline V gene.

In this sample, this clone turned up a few times. The CDR3 DNA is TGCGCCAGTTCTTTCGGAAGTAGCCGCTACAATGAGCAGTTCTTC. Encoded protein: CASSFGSSRYNEQFF. The V gene is TRBV4-3, the J gene TRBJ2-1; no clear D. Germline CDR1 is LGHNA and CDR2 is YSLEER. V was clipped by 9 bases and J by 3 bases, with 18 bases between them. The CDR3 contains 15 residues.

The rearrangement links TRBV7-9 to TRBJ2-5; 9 nucleotides align to TRBD1. The J call may be wrong; the DNA end is better matched by TRBJ2-7. The CDR3 runs to 14 residues. Germline CDR1 SEHNR, CDR2 FQNEAQ (reference sequence). CDR3 loop: CASSRGQGNYEQYF. CDR3 DNA sequence: TGTGCCAGCAGCCGAGGACAGGGGAACTACGAGCAGTACTTC.

The genes are TRBV6-1 and TRBJ1-2; D ambiguous. This CDR3 spans 14 amino acids. Trimming took off 2 bases at V and 4 bases at J, with 11 bases between the two ends. The germline V gene encodes CDR1 MNHNS and CDR2 SASEGT. The CDR3 sequence is CASSELATGYGYTF. CDR3 bases: TGTGCCAGCAGTGAATTGGCGACGGGCTATGGCTACACCTTC.

The V gene is TRBV12-5, the J gene TRBJ1-5; possible D gene TRBD1, 5 bases. Germline V gives CDR1 LGHNT, CDR2 FRNRAP. The CDR3 is 14 amino acids. V was shortened by 7 bases and J by 5 bases, with 15 bases between the two germline ends. The CDR3 sequence: CASAPGSGDQPQHF. Here the CDR3 DNA reads TGTGCTAGTGCCCCAGGGTCTGGCGATCAGCCCCAGCATTTT.